This T cell receptor beta chain originates from a study of T cells after yellow fever vaccination. General study points: Subsequent to the booster, the majority of primary-vaccination clones reappeared (96% CD4, 88% CD8). Clonotypes shared by both compartments, CD4 and CD8, made up a small share.

A word on this clonotype: Antigen: not known.

Germline CDR1 reads LGHNA; CDR2 reads YSLEER. This CDR3 contains 13 residues. Trimming shortened V by 3 bases and J by 5 bases, and 10 bases separated the two germline ends. A process of 5'RACE template switching, which added a universal primer site and UMIs, was used to make TCR cDNA. A single record per CDR3 protein comes from TCRdb applying MiXCR to the 5' RACE reads. The data hold around 250,000 distinct CDR3 sequences, with approximately 5.2% observed a single time. Sequencing used CD4+ T cells sorted from PBMCs, obtained on the day of the yellow fever booster vaccination. V usage is TRBV4-3 and J usage is TRBJ2-5; D not certain. The receptor's source is a man aged 18 to 29 who received the YFV17D yellow fever vaccine. CDR3 bases: TGCGCCAGCAGCCAGATTTTACTCGAGACCCAGTACTTC. Its translation: CASSQILLETQYF.